Listed below are T cell receptor beta chains from one sample, sequenced in a study of T cell responses to AZD1222 COVID-19 vaccine. Produced via immunoSEQ multiplex PCR; TCRdb's table is partial and in-frame only. The sample lists about 120,000 clones, around 92% occurring once. This specimen consisted of peripheral blood, obtained on day 0 of AZD1222 vaccination. Receptor source: an adult in good health. Each CDR3 is given with its conserved first and last residue. The order of the fields is J gene, clone size, D gene, V gene, CDR3 protein, CDR3 DNA. D genes are given only for firm matches. Clone size is shown for a subset of rows, as once, few, many or a class of expanded clone.

>TRBJ2-7|NA|NA|TRBV23-1
CASSRGHNYEQYF
TGCGCCAGCAGTCGCGGCCATAACTACGAGCAGTACTTC
>TRBJ2-7|few|NA|TRBV28
CASSTRSSGIYEQYF
TGTGCCAGCAGTACTCGGAGTAGCGGAATCTACGAGCAGTACTTC
>TRBJ1-2|NA|NA|TRBV28
CASSFRARFYGYTF
TGTGCCAGCAGTTTCCGAGCTCGGTTCTATGGCTACACCTTC
>TRBJ2-1|NA|NA|TRBV5-1
CASSLKGGAGHNEQFF
TGCGCCAGCAGCTTGAAAGGCGGAGCCGGGCACAATGAGCAGTTCTTC
>TRBJ2-7|NA|TRBD1|TRBV28
CASSLRQGAREQYF
TGTGCCAGCAGTTTAAGGCAGGGGGCGAGGGAGCAGTACTTC
>TRBJ1-2|NA|NA|TRBV7-2
CASSSLGGDGYTF
TGTGCCAGCAGCTCCCTAGGGGGGGATGGCTACACCTTC
>TRBJ2-3|NA|NA|TRBV10-3
CAISESAADSTDTQYF
TGTGCCATCAGTGAGTCTGCGGCAGATAGCACAGATACGCAGTATTTT
>TRBJ2-3|NA|NA|TRBV5-4
CASMPSGEGGDTQYF
TGTGCCAGTATGCCTTCGGGGGAGGGGGGAGATACGCAGTATTTT
>TRBJ1-5|NA|TRBD1|TRBV19
CASSIPGQGWQPQHF
TGTGCCAGTAGTATCCCCGGACAGGGGTGGCAGCCCCAGCATTTT
>TRBJ2-1|NA|TRBD1|TRBV11-2
CASRRPGQGSNEQFF
TGTGCCAGCAGACGTCCGGGACAGGGGTCCAATGAGCAGTTCTTC
>TRBJ2-5|NA|TRBD1|TRBV4-1
CASSQLLTGDETQYF
TGCGCCAGCAGCCAACTATTGACAGGGGACGAGACCCAGTACTTC
>TRBJ2-7|NA|NA|TRBV9
CASSVGGFHEQYF
TGTGCCAGCAGCGTAGGAGGGTTCCACGAGCAGTACTTC
>TRBJ1-3|NA|NA|TRBV7-9
CASSPWGAVRLVVGNTIYF
TGTGCCAGCAGCCCTTGGGGGGCGGTCAGATTAGTCGTTGGAAACACCATATATTTT
>TRBJ1-2|NA|NA|TRBV10-3
CAISRDSHSPHGYTF
TGTGCCATCAGTAGGGACTCGCATTCTCCTCATGGCTACACCTTC
>TRBJ2-7|NA|TRBD2|TRBV5-4
CASSFSGGNSYEQYF
TGTGCCAGCAGCTTTAGCGGGGGGAACTCCTACGAGCAGTACTTC
>TRBJ1-4|few|TRBD1|TRBV19
CASRRSGQGGEKLFF
TGTGCCAGTAGACGGTCCGGACAGGGCGGAGAAAAACTGTTTTTT
>TRBJ2-1|NA|TRBD2|TRBV11-2
CASSDPGLAFSNEQFF
TGTGCCAGCAGCGACCCGGGACTAGCATTCTCCAATGAGCAGTTCTTC
>TRBJ2-7|NA|NA|TRBV28
CASSFDYLTYEQYF
TGTGCCAGCAGTTTCGATTACCTAACCTACGAGCAGTACTTC
>TRBJ2-3|NA|NA|TRBV11-2
CASSLVGRTDTQYF
TGTGCCAGCAGCTTAGTTGGGAGGACAGATACGCAGTATTTT
>TRBJ1-2|NA|NA|TRBV19
CASGGQNYGYTF
TGTGCCAGTGGTGGACAAAACTATGGCTACACCTTC
>TRBJ2-2|NA|NA|TRBV21-1
CASSKKKVHASGANTGELFF
TGTGCCAGCAGCAAAAAAAAAGTCCACGCTAGCGGGGCGAACACCGGGGAGCTGTTTTTT
>TRBJ1-4|NA|NA|TRBV6-5
CASRRTGEGEKLFF
TGTGCCAGCAGGCGGACGGGCGAGGGTGAAAAACTGTTTTTT
>TRBJ1-2|NA|NA|TRBV7-8
CASGRTVNYGYTF
TGTGCCAGCGGCCGAACAGTAAACTATGGCTACACCTTC
>TRBJ2-7|NA|TRBD1|TRBV6-2/TRBV6-3
CASSLLGQVSYEQYF
TGTGCCAGCAGCTTACTGGGACAGGTTTCCTACGAGCAGTACTTC
>TRBJ2-5|NA|NA|TRBV6-2/TRBV6-3
CASSYNRETQYF
TGTGCCAGCAGTTACAACCGAGAGACCCAGTACTTC
>TRBJ2-5|once|NA|TRBV7-6
CASSFITYSGQETQYF
TGTGCCAGCAGCTTCATTACTTATTCTGGGCAAGAGACCCAGTACTTC
>TRBJ2-3|NA|NA|TRBV30
CAWSDSTDTQYF
TGTGCCTGGAGTGACAGCACAGATACGCAGTATTTT
>TRBJ2-1|NA|TRBD2|TRBV18
CASSPLAGGDNEQFF
TGTGCCAGCTCACCGCTAGCGGGAGGTGATAATGAGCAGTTCTTC
>TRBJ2-1|NA|NA|TRBV6-5
CATRERGFSYNEQFF
TGTGCCACAAGGGAACGGGGATTCTCCTACAATGAGCAGTTCTTC
>TRBJ1-2|NA|NA|TRBV30
CAWSVLVRDYGYTF
TGTGCCTGGAGTGTACTGGTGAGGGACTATGGCTACACCTTC
>TRBJ2-6|NA|NA|TRBV28
CASSPRLLGANVLTF
TGTGCCAGCAGTCCCCGTCTCTTAGGGGCCAACGTCCTGACTTTC
>TRBJ1-5|NA|NA|TRBV19
CASSIRGFNQPQHF
TGTGCCAGTAGTATTCGGGGCTTCAATCAGCCCCAGCATTTT
>TRBJ1-2|NA|NA|TRBV12-5
CASGSNPRDQYYGYTF
TGTGCTAGTGGTTCAAACCCCCGGGACCAATACTATGGCTACACCTTC
>TRBJ2-1|NA|TRBD1|TRBV12-3/TRBV12-4
CASSSGGREQFF
TGTGCCAGCAGTTCAGGGGGCAGGGAGCAGTTCTTC
>TRBJ2-2|NA|NA|TRBV5-8
CASSLYPGGAYTGELFF
TGTGCCAGCAGCTTGTACCCGGGGGGCGCTTACACCGGGGAGCTGTTTTTT
>TRBJ2-2|once|TRBD2|TRBV27
CASSLRPGGTSLHRELFF
TGTGCCAGCAGTTTAAGGCCGGGTGGGACTAGTTTACATCGGGAGCTGTTTTTT
>TRBJ1-6|NA|NA|TRBV14
CASSPWPNSPLHF
TGTGCCAGCAGCCCCTGGCCTAATTCACCCCTCCACTTT
>TRBJ1-2|NA|NA|TRBV5-6
CASSLSRVLGGYTF
TGTGCCAGCAGCTTGTCGAGGGTTTTGGGGGGCTACACCTTC
>TRBJ2-5|NA|NA|TRBV6-2/TRBV6-3
CASSQIDRETQYF
TGTGCCAGCAGCCAGATTGACAGAGAGACCCAGTACTTC
>TRBJ2-7|NA|NA|TRBV4-3
CASSRRHDPSYEQYF
TGCGCCAGCAGCCGAAGACATGACCCCTCCTACGAGCAGTACTTC
>TRBJ2-3|NA|NA|TRBV21-1
CASSKVGSGGNTDTQYF
TGTGCCAGCAGCAAAGTTGGTAGCGGGGGGAACACAGATACGCAGTATTTT
>TRBJ1-2|NA|NA|TRBV6-5
CASSYSRGAYGYTF
TGTGCCAGCAGTTACTCTCGGGGAGCCTATGGCTACACCTTC
>TRBJ2-3|NA|NA|TRBV7-2
CASSLGTDTDTQYF
TGTGCCAGCAGCTTAGGGACAGACACAGATACGCAGTATTTT
>TRBJ1-1|once|NA|TRBV5-5
CASSFIPMRETEAFF
TGTGCCAGCAGCTTTATCCCCATGCGGGAGACTGAAGCTTTCTTT
>TRBJ1-1|NA|NA|TRBV18
CASSQPDKNTEAFF
TGTGCCAGCTCACAACCCGACAAGAACACTGAAGCTTTCTTT
>TRBJ1-4|NA|TRBD1|TRBV10-2
CASSSQGVAEKLFF
TGCGCCAGCAGTAGCCAGGGGGTAGCTGAAAAACTGTTTTTT
>TRBJ2-7|few|NA|TRBV5-6
CASTSWGVREQYF
TGTGCCAGCACCTCGTGGGGGGTACGCGAGCAGTACTTC
>TRBJ2-1|NA|TRBD2|TRBV5-1
CASSLVPTGLANEQFF
TGCGCCAGCAGCTTGGTGCCAACTGGACTAGCAAATGAGCAGTTCTTC
>TRBJ2-3|NA|NA|TRBV19
CASSIGGQPDTQYF
TGTGCCAGTAGTATAGGAGGCCAACCAGATACGCAGTATTTT
>TRBJ1-1|NA|NA|TRBV10-2
CASSESGWGSRRAFF
TGCGCCAGCAGTGAGTCAGGTTGGGGCTCTCGGAGAGCTTTCTTT
>TRBJ2-2|NA|NA|TRBV19
CASSASTGTYNTGELFF
TGTGCCAGTAGTGCATCCACCGGGACCTATAACACCGGGGAGCTGTTTTTT
>TRBJ1-2|NA|NA|TRBV29-1
CSHRANYGYTF
TGCAGCCACAGGGCGAACTATGGCTACACCTTC
>TRBJ1-2|NA|NA|TRBV28
CASRLTGYRDYGYTF
TGTGCCAGCAGGCTCACAGGGTATCGAGACTATGGCTACACCTTC
>TRBJ1-5|NA|NA|TRBV18
CASSPQGNNQPQHF
TGTGCCAGCTCACCTCAGGGGAACAATCAGCCCCAGCATTTT
>TRBJ2-7|NA|NA|TRBV6-2/TRBV6-3
CASSSPGRFHYEQYF
TGTGCCAGCAGCTCCCCCGGGAGATTCCACTACGAGCAGTACTTC
>TRBJ1-1|NA|NA|TRBV7-8
CASSLVVGSTEAFF
TGTGCCAGCAGCTTAGTAGTCGGTTCCACTGAAGCTTTCTTT
>TRBJ2-7|NA|NA|TRBV7-2
CASSSYLGSSYEQYF
TGTGCCAGCAGCTCGTATCTCGGGAGCTCCTACGAGCAGTACTTC
>TRBJ2-1|once|TRBD1|TRBV5-6
CASSLVWAGGINEQFF
TGTGCCAGCAGCTTGGTGTGGGCAGGGGGCATCAATGAGCAGTTCTTC
>TRBJ2-1|NA|NA|TRBV9
CASSVGQQFYNEQFF
TGTGCCAGCAGCGTCGGCCAGCAGTTCTACAATGAGCAGTTCTTC